These 13 T cell receptor beta chains came from one sample sequenced in a study of cytomegalovirus exposure and HLA in healthy donors. The protocol was immunoSEQ multiplex PCR, while the TCRdb copy is restricted to in-frame clones and leaves out a portion. The profile shows roughly 260,000 clones, roughly 90% of them singletons. Sequenced sample: PBMCs. These receptors all come from a woman aged 18-30 years in good health and CMV-seronegative.

The chain recombines TRBV25-1 with TRBJ2-2, with 9 bases fitting TRBD1. CDR3 length: 16 residues. The V segment lost 6 bases and the J segment 3 bases; nucleotides outside the gene matches: 8. Germline V lookup: CDR1 MGHDK, CDR2 SYGVNS. The CDR3, as DNA: TGTGCCAGCAGCGATCCTCGACAGGGGGACACCGGGGAGCTGTTTTTT. Protein product: CASSDPRQGDTGELFF.

The genes are TRBV9 and TRBJ2-2, with no clear D. The CDR3 loop spans 13 amino acids. Trimming stripped 1 base from V and 4 bases from J, with 5 bases between. Germline CDR1 reads SGDLS; CDR2 reads YYNGEE. This chain's CDR3 is CASSVIGTGELFF. CDR3 coding DNA: TGTGCCAGCAGCGTAATCGGCACCGGGGAGCTGTTTTTT.

This clone was picked up one time. This chain connects TRBV9 to TRBJ2-7; 9 positions match TRBD1. This CDR3 contains 14 residues. The junction had 4 bases not matched to a gene; V was cut back by 4 bases and J by 2 bases. CDR1 and CDR2 (germline): SGDLS, YYNGEE. For the CDR3, the DNA is TGTGCCAGCAGCCCCGGGACAGGGCCCTACGAGCAGTACTTC. Translated, it gives CASSPGTGPYEQYF.

The chain joins TRBV5-1 to TRBJ1-5, with D tentatively TRBD1 (5 bases). The CDR3 spans 15 residues. The V gene lost 4 bases and the J gene lost 3 bases, with 14 bases spanning the gap. From germline, CDR1 is SGHRS and CDR2 YFSETQ. CDR3 bases: TGCGCCAGCAGCCTAATGGGGCAGCCCAATCAGCCCCAGCATTTT. Amino acids: CASSLMGQPNQPQHF.

The V call is TRBV7-2, the J call TRBJ1-2; 7 bases match TRBD1. The CDR3 length is 13 residues. Trimming at V came to 4 bases and at J to 3 bases, leaving 2 bases not matched to a gene. CDR1 is SGHTA and CDR2 is FQGNSA in the germline V gene. The chain's CDR3 is CASSSQGDYGYTF. In DNA form, the CDR3 reads TGTGCCAGCAGCTCGCAGGGGGACTATGGCTACACCTTC.

The chain is built from TRBV20-1 and TRBJ2-1; no clear D. Germline CDR1 DFQATT, CDR2 SNEGSKA (reference sequence). The V gene lost 7 bases and the J gene lost 9 bases, with 13 bases spanning the gap. This CDR3 spans 11 amino acids. The CDR3 loop is CSESVRGEQFF. CDR3 DNA: TGCAGTGAGTCGGTCCGTGGTGAGCAGTTCTTC.

The V gene is TRBV14, the J gene TRBJ2-3; 9 nucleotides agree with TRBD2. CDR1 and CDR2 from the germline V gene are SGHDN and FVKESK. CDR3 size: 18 residues. V lost 6 bases, J lost 1 base, and 14 bases stayed unmatched. In DNA form, the CDR3 reads TGTGCCAGCAGACAATCAGCGGGGGGCGGTAGACGCACAGATACGCAGTATTTT. Protein sequence: CASRQSAGGGRRTDTQYF.

The gene calls are TRBV29-1 and TRBJ2-1, with TRBD2 identical over 14 bases. Germline loops: CDR1 SQVTM, CDR2 ANQGSEA. The CDR3 sequence is 17 residues long. Trimming removed 7 bases from V and 6 bases from J; junction bases left unmatched: 14. CDR3 protein: CSAQGSGLAGGSNEQFF. The CDR3 DNA reads as TGCAGCGCCCAGGGGAGCGGACTAGCGGGGGGAAGCAATGAGCAGTTCTTC.

This clone showed up just once. The chain couples TRBV19 to TRBJ1-1; D is unclear. The germline gives CDR1 LNHDA, CDR2 SQIVND (reference sequence). With 7 bases removed from V and 4 bases from J, the gap between germline ends came to 10 bases. This CDR3 has 12 amino acids. The CDR3 bases are TGTGCCAGTACCAAGGAGTTCACTGAAGCTTTCTTT. It translates to CASTKEFTEAFF.

The rearrangement links TRBV12-1 to TRBJ2-1; the D call of TRBD2 is as the table states it, not checked on the DNA. TRBV12-1 is designated a pseudogene. CDR3 length equals 15 residues. The CDR3 coding sequence is TGTGCCAGCAGCTTTCCCCGGGGGAGGTACAATGAGCAGTTCTTC. Translating gives CASSFPRGRYNEQFF.

The V and J genes are TRBV9 and TRBJ1-1, with 9 nucleotides matching TRBD1. This CDR3 comprises 15 residues. CDR1 SGDLS and CDR2 YYNGEE come from the germline V gene. J was trimmed by 1 base and V by 6 bases; bases with no gene match: 7. The CDR3 DNA reads as TGTGCCAGCACCGGGGGGGACAGGGCGAACACTGAAGCTTTCTTT. It specifies CASTGGDRANTEAFF.

V gene TRBV6-6 combines with J gene TRBJ2-7; D unresolved. Deletions cut 4 bases from V and 1 base from J, with 8 bases between. There are 13 residues in the CDR3. The germline gives CDR1 MNHNY, CDR2 SVGAGI (reference sequence). The DNA of the CDR3 is TGTGCCAGCAGTTTGGCACAGTCCTACGAGCAGTACGTC. It specifies CASSLAQSYEQYV.

The chain recombines TRBV29-1 with TRBJ2-3, with D tentatively TRBD1 (6 bases). There are 13 residues in the CDR3. Germline CDR1 and CDR2: SQVTM and ANQGSEA. Trimming removed 3 bases from V and 6 bases from J, with 13 bases in between. The CDR3 region has the DNA TGCAGCGTTGAGCCAGGGGTCGCCGATACGCAGTATTTT. Its protein is CSVEPGVADTQYF.